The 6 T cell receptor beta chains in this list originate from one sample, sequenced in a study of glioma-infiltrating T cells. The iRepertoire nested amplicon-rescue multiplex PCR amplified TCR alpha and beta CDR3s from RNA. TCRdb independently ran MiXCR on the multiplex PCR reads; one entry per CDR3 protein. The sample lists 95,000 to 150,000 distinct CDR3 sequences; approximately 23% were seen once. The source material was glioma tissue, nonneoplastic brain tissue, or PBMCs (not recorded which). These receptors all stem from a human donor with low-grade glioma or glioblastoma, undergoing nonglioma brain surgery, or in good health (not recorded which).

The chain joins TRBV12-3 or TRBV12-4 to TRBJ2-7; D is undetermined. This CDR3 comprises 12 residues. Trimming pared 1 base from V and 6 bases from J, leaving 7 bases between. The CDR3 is CASSLGTLEQYF. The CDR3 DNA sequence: TGTGCCAGCAGTTTAGGGACCCTCGAGCAGTACTTC.

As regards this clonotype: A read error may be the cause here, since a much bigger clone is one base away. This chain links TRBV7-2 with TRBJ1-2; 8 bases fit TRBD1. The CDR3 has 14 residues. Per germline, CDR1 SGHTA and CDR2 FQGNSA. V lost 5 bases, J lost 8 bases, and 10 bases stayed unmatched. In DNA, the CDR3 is TGTGCCAGCAGCGCAGGGGGCAGCCCCAACGGCTACACCTTC. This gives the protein CASSAGGSPNGYTF.

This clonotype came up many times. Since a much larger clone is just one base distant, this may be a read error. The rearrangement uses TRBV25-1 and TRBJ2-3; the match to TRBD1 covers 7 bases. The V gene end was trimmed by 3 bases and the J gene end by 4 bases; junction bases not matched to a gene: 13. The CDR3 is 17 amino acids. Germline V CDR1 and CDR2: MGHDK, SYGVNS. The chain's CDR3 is CASSDSRLDRASDTQYF. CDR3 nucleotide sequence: TGTGCCAGCAGTGACTCACGCCTCGACAGGGCTTCAGATACGCAGTATTTT.

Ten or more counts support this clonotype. CDR3 sequence (DNA): TGTGCCAGCTCACCCACTCCGACAGGAAACACTGAAGCTTTCTTT. Translating gives CASSPTPTGNTEAFF. V usage is TRBV18 and J usage is TRBJ1-1, with TRBD1 as a possible D gene (6 bases). The CDR3 length is 15 residues. Germline CDR1 is KGHSH and CDR2 is LQKENI. With 3 bases removed from V and 2 bases from J, the gap between germline ends came to 13 bases.

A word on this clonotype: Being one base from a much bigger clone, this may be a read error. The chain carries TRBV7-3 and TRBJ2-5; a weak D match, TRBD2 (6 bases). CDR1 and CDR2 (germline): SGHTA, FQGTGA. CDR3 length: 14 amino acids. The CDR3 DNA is TGTGCCAGCAGCTTTGCCGGAGGGCAAGAGACCCGGTACTTC. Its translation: CASSFAGGQETRYF. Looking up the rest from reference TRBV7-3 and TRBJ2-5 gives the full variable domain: GAGVSQTPSNKVTEKGKYVELRCDPISGHTALYWYRQSLGQGPEFLIYFQGTGAADDSGLPNDRFFAVRPEGSVSTLKIQRTERGDSAVYLCASSFAGGQETRYFGPGTRLLVL.

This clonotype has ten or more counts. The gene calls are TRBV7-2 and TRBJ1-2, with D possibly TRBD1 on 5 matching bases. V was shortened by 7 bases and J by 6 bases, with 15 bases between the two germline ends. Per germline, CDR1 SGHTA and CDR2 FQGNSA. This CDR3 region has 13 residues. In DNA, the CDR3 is TGTGCCAGCACACCCTTTGGGGGGGATGGCTACACCTTC. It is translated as CASTPFGGDGYTF.